These T cell receptor beta chains were read from a single sample in a study of T-cell reconstitution after alpha-beta-depleted transplantation in children. TCRdb redid the calling of the PCR reads with MiXCR, one entry per CDR3 protein. Of some 350,000 distinct CDR3 sequences detected, around 15% appear once; the ten largest clones hold roughly two fifths. The sample consisted of PBMCs, mostly from graft donor cells, taken 360 days after TCRalphabeta/CD19-depleted stem cell transplant. The receptors originated from a male patient between 2 and 9 years old who had a stem cell transplant for acute lymphoblastic leukemia, so the T cells may come from the graft donor. CDR3s include the opening cysteine and the closing phenylalanine or tryptophan. Each record gives: V gene, D gene, J gene, clone size, CDR3 protein, CDR3 DNA. The D gene is left open where the match is weak. For some rows the clone size is stated as once, few or many, or as a class when expanded; others skip it.

TRBV12-3/TRBV12-4	TRBD1	TRBJ2-5	-	CASRDRSGETQYF	TGTGCCAGCAGGGACAGGTCGGGGGAGACCCAGTACTTC
TRBV5-1	TRBD1	TRBJ1-4	-	CASSSLPRGVNEKLFF	TGCGCCAGCAGCTCCCTTCCCAGGGGGGTTAATGAAAAACTGTTTTTT
TRBV7-9	TRBD1	TRBJ2-3	-	CASSSSRTGPPADTQYF	TGTGCCAGCAGCTCGTCCCGGACAGGGCCTCCCGCAGATACGCAGTATTTT
TRBV7-3	TRBD2	TRBJ2-1	few	CASSSTSAHNEQFF	TGTGCCAGCAGCTCGACTAGCGCGCACAATGAGCAGTTCTTC
TRBV7-2	-	TRBJ2-2	-	CASSGLVVAGELFF	TGTGCCAGCAGCGGGCTCGTTGTGGCCGGGGAGCTGTTTTTT
TRBV10-3	TRBD1	TRBJ1-4	-	CAISPGTGVEKLFF	TGTGCCATCAGTCCCGGGACAGGGGTTGAAAAACTGTTTTTT
TRBV7-2	-	TRBJ2-3	many	CASSRVTDTQYF	TGTGCCAGCAGCCGAGTGACAGATACGCAGTATTTT
TRBV24-1	TRBD2	TRBJ2-2	many	CATSDPTSGNTGELFF	TGTGCCACCAGTGATCCGACTAGCGGAAACACCGGGGAGCTGTTTTTT
TRBV18	-	TRBJ2-1	-	CASSRQLAYNEQFF	TGTGCCAGCTCGCGACAGTTGGCCTACAATGAGCAGTTCTTC
TRBV15	-	TRBJ1-2	-	CATSRDFGVFGQDGYTF	TGTGCCACCAGCAGAGATTTCGGGGTTTTCGGGCAGGATGGCTACACCTTC
TRBV5-1	-	TRBJ2-5	few	CASSLGAAKETQYF	TGCGCCAGCAGCTTGGGGGCGGCTAAAGAGACCCAGTACTTC
TRBV29-1	TRBD1	TRBJ2-3	-	CSVAGQGASTDTQYF	TGCAGCGTAGCGGGACAGGGGGCGAGCACAGATACGCAGTATTTT
TRBV20-1	-	TRBJ2-7	-	CRPGAYEQYF	TGCAGACCGGGAGCCTACGAGCAGTACTTC
TRBV4-2	-	TRBJ2-1	few	CASSQDPPGTWSSYNEQFF	TGTGCCAGCAGCCAAGATCCCCCGGGGACCTGGAGCTCCTACAATGAGCAGTTCTTC
TRBV20-1	-	TRBJ2-3	few	CSARRRGDTQYF	TGCAGTGCTAGACGTAGGGGGGATACGCAGTATTTT
TRBV29-1	-	TRBJ2-1	-	CSVDFQGRAGYNEQFF	TGCAGCGTTGATTTTCAGGGCAGGGCAGGCTACAATGAGCAGTTCTTC
TRBV28	-	TRBJ2-3	many	CASSRDSFTDTQYF	TGTGCCAGCAGCCGGGACTCATTCACAGATACGCAGTATTTT
TRBV9	-	TRBJ1-4	few	CASSPRGEGDEKLFF	TGTGCCAGCAGCCCTCGAGGGGAAGGAGATGAAAAACTGTTTTTT
TRBV28	-	TRBJ1-4	few	CASSLFEDPNEKLFF	TGTGCCAGCAGTTTATTCGAGGACCCTAATGAAAAACTGTTTTTT
TRBV6-1	-	TRBJ2-7	few	CASSEWGRTYEQYF	TGTGCCAGCAGTGAATGGGGCAGGACCTACGAGCAGTACTTC
TRBV9	-	TRBJ2-2	few	CASSARGSLNTGELFF	TGTGCCAGCAGCGCCCGGGGCAGTCTTAACACCGGGGAGCTGTTTTTT
TRBV28	-	TRBJ2-1	many	CASSFLGSEQFF	TGTGCCAGCAGTTTCCTGGGCAGTGAGCAGTTCTTC
TRBV11-2	TRBD2	TRBJ2-2	-	CASSSPPPVSGRFWAGELFF	TGTGCCAGCAGCTCGCCCCCCCCCGTCAGCGGGAGGTTCTGGGCCGGGGAGCTGTTTTTT
TRBV9	TRBD2	TRBJ2-5	few	CASSVSAGVQETQYF	TGTGCCAGCAGCGTATCGGCGGGAGTTCAAGAGACCCAGTACTTC
TRBV12-2	-	TRBJ1-1	few	CASRLRTEAFF	TGTGCAAGTCGCTTACGGACTGAAGCTTTCTTT
TRBV4-3	-	TRBJ2-5	-	CASSQDRILGGETQYF	TGCGCCAGCAGCCAAGATCGAATCTTGGGCGGCGAGACCCAGTACTTC
TRBV7-6	TRBD2	TRBJ2-1	few	CASSLAAGGPYNEQFF	TGTGCCAGCAGCTTAGCAGCGGGAGGGCCCTACAATGAGCAGTTCTTC
TRBV27	-	TRBJ2-7	-	CASSLGWSGQYYEQYF	TGTGCCAGCAGTTTAGGGTGGTCAGGGCAGTACTACGAGCAGTACTTC
TRBV6-1	-	TRBJ2-3	-	CASPPGLGGSTDTQYF	TGTGCCAGCCCCCCGGGCCTTGGAGGGAGTACAGATACGCAGTATTTT
TRBV6-1	TRBD1	TRBJ2-5	many	CASSKRQGPLEETQYF	TGTGCCAGCAGCAAAAGACAGGGGCCTCTCGAGGAGACCCAGTACTTC
TRBV20-1	TRBD2	TRBJ2-5	few	CSADQLAGEVETQYF	TGCAGTGCCGACCAACTAGCGGGGGAGGTAGAGACCCAGTACTTC
TRBV29-1	-	TRBJ2-1	many	CSVEETEEQFF	TGCAGCGTTGAGGAGACAGAAGAGCAGTTCTTC
TRBV12-3/TRBV12-4	-	TRBJ1-5	-	CASSLQGLSNQPQHF	TGTGCCAGCAGTCTACAGGGACTTAGCAATCAGCCCCAGCATTTT
TRBV4-2	TRBD2	TRBJ2-7	-	CASSRPASGGTYEQYF	TGTGCCAGCAGCCGCCCGGCTAGCGGGGGGACCTACGAGCAGTACTTC
TRBV13	TRBD2	TRBJ2-1	few	CASSLDPGLAGYNEQFF	TGTGCCAGCAGCTTAGATCCGGGACTAGCGGGTTACAATGAGCAGTTCTTC
TRBV7-2	-	TRBJ2-5	few	CASSLASLRRQETQYF	TGTGCCAGCAGCTTAGCGAGCCTCCGGAGGCAAGAGACCCAGTACTTC
TRBV18	-	TRBJ2-2	-	CASSPKMTAANTGELFF	TGTGCCAGCTCACCAAAAATGACAGCGGCGAACACCGGGGAGCTGTTTTTT
TRBV10-3	TRBD1	TRBJ1-1	-	CAISLRGLNGTNTEAFF	TGTGCCATCAGTCTCAGGGGGCTCAACGGCACGAACACTGAAGCTTTCTTT
TRBV5-1	-	TRBJ2-3	few	CASSPLTPDTQYF	TGCGCCAGCAGCCCCCTGACCCCAGATACGCAGTATTTT
TRBV4-3	-	TRBJ2-2	many	CASSQDPSWGGELFF	TGCGCCAGCAGCCAAGACCCCTCATGGGGCGGGGAGCTGTTTTTT
TRBV28	-	TRBJ2-7	many	CASSDVRSLSYEQYF	TGTGCCAGCAGTGACGTTAGGAGCCTTTCCTACGAGCAGTACTTC
TRBV12-3/TRBV12-4	TRBD1	TRBJ2-3	many	CASSPGQGRTDTQYF	TGTGCCAGCAGTCCAGGACAGGGTAGGACAGATACGCAGTATTTT
TRBV4-2	-	TRBJ2-2	many	CASSQGQYPTINTGELFF	TGTGCCAGCAGCCAAGGACAGTACCCCACTATTAACACCGGGGAGCTGTTTTTT